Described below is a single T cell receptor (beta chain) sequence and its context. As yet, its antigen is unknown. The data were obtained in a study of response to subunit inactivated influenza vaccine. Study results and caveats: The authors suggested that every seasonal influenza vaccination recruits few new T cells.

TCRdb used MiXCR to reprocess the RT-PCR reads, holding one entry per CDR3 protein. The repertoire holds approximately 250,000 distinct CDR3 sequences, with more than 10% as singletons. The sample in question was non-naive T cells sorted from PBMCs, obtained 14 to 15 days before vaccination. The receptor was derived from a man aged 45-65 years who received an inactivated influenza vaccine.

The CDR3 here is CASSPPGGGAAGYTF. The CDR3, as DNA: TGCGCCAGCAGCCCCCCAGGGGGGGGAGCTGCAGGCTACACCTTC. V and J are TRBV4-1 and TRBJ1-2; 7 positions agree with TRBD1. From germline, CDR1 is MGHRA and CDR2 YSYEKL. V lost 4 bases to trimming and J lost 8 bases; unmatched junction nucleotides: 13. The CDR3 contains 15 residues.